This T cell receptor beta chain appears in the sequencing data of a study of shared clonotypes between healthy human individuals. Findings of the study overall: Sampling covered blood only; tissue repertoires likely differ.

The CDR3 spans 17 residues. CDR1 and CDR2 (germline): SGHTA, FQGNSA. V lost 4 bases to trimming and J lost 0 bases, with 16 bases between them. Regarding this clone: Its specificity is unknown.

Clones were read by immunoSEQ multiplex PCR, and TCRdb kept only the in-frame ones, dropping some. The sample carries approximately 1.4 million clones, approximately 98% recorded once. The investigators split CD4+ cells into a CD45RA+ naive subset and a CD45RA-negative memory subset. The chain carries TRBV7-2 and TRBJ1-3, with D maybe TRBD1 (6 bases). The TCR sequence derives from a man aged 30 to 39 in good health. Sequencing used naive CD4+ T cells sorted from blood. Subset reported: CD45RA+ positively selected. The CDR3 loop reads CASSSQTGRRSGNTIYF. CDR3 sequence (DNA): TGTGCCAGCAGCTCTCAGACAGGCCGCCGCTCTGGAAACACCATATATTTT.